This T cell receptor (beta chain) was recovered during a study of blood T cell repertoires in COVID-19 (dated by TCRdb to 2019 to 2021). Looking at the study overall: The collaborator samples originated in the United States, Italy and Spain and spanned the acute and convalescent phases of COVID-19. The material from the prospective study consisted of cDNA or gDNA derived from T cells, B-cell-depleted T cells, or PBMCs. Subjects who had been exposed to COVID-19, were actively infected with it, or had recovered from it provided the deeply sampled blood TCRbeta repertoires that made up the dataset. A freely available public database, intended as a resource for researchers studying the immune response to SARS-CoV-2, is where the repertoires were released. The samples were drawn from two sources: the first 160 participants of the ongoing ImmuneRACE study, and 1,000 to 1,500 subjects contributed by 6 global collaborators. The sample metadata nearly always contained a de-identified subject ID, COVID-19 status, age in years and sex. Where HLA class I and class II types were available, the types were taken from metadata supplied by the sample provider, not from assay-based typing. The study at large found these results: Clinical and demographic metadata were provided uncurated, with the amount varying by source and participant.

Each collaborating institution followed its own protocols to collect whole blood in K2EDTA tubes. For TCRbeta analysis, collaborators shipped samples as frozen whole blood, isolated PBMCs, or DNA extracted from either of those sample types. For this clone: It has no known antigen specificity. There are no base qualities to consult, and no much larger clone falls within one base.

TCRbeta CDR3 regions were amplified from genomic DNA using the immunoSEQ Assay, a bias-controlled multiplex PCR. The original pipeline was this. Within the assay, amplification of reference gene primers was used to estimate how many nucleated cells each sample contained. Sequence reads were collapsed and filtered to measure the absolute abundance of every unique TCRbeta CDR3 rearrangement. For each sample, productive Simpson clonality was calculated as the square root of Simpson's diversity index over productive rearrangements. As stored in TCRdb, this immuneACCESS dataset retains in-frame rearrangements with V and J assigned. A fraction of the clones does not appear; measured against another copy, unresolved V genes explain less than half of the discrepancy, and the remainder lacks a known reason. V and J calls plus clone size are reproduced from that table; the DNA served to infer D and trimming. For this sample the table gives about 44,000 clones, of which 82% were detected only once. The biggest ten clones account for approximately 4.1% of the sample.

Input material: peripheral blood. This TCR was sampled from a woman in her seventies with acute or convalescent COVID-19.

Here is the DNA: TGTGCCACCAGTGACCGCCTGTCCCTAAGCGGGAGTACAGATACGCAGTATTTT. This codes for CATSDRLSLSGSTDTQYF. The chain is made from TRBV24-1 and TRBJ2-3, and TRBD2 matches 8 of the central bases. Here V drops 4 bases and J drops 3 bases, and the junction holds 14 bases not matched to any gene. Including cysteine and phenylalanine, the CDR3 has 18 amino acids. Only the CDR3 portion is preserved as DNA: 54 bases, with reading frame beginning at the first base. Sequences KGHDR (CDR1) and SFDVKD (CDR2) are obtained from the germline V gene.